These 10 T cell receptor beta chains came from one sample sequenced in a study of T cell repertoires in cytomegalovirus infection. These receptors lack a known antigen. TCRdb re-called the reads through MiXCR, storing one row per CDR3 protein. This table holds roughly 730,000 distinct CDR3 sequences, 33% found once. The specimen was cultured PBMCs, collected from culture after CMV antigen stimulation. These receptor sequences come from a human donor in good health (CMV status not recorded). Some clones in this sample may be carry-over from other donors' samples.

This clonotype has a handful of counts. The chain uses TRBV4-3 and TRBJ2-1; no firm D call. The germline CDR1 and CDR2 sequences are LGHNA and YSLEER. V shed 1 base and J shed 0 bases, with 13 bases lying between them. The CDR3 spans 17 residues. In DNA form, the CDR3 reads TGCGCCAGCAGCCAAGCGAGCGCGGAAGACTCCTACAATGAGCAGTTCTTC. Translating it yields CASSQASAEDSYNEQFF.

This clonotype occurred many times. The chain combines TRBV7-2 with TRBJ2-5, with 8 bases that match TRBD2. From germline, CDR1 is SGHTA and CDR2 FQGNSA. V dropped 2 bases and J dropped 7; count of bases not matched to a gene: 9. This CDR3 is 15 amino acids long. The CDR3 sequence is CASSLSGLGGGTQYF. CDR3 DNA: TGTGCCAGCAGCTTATCGGGACTAGGTGGAGGGACCCAGTACTTC.

The sample holds one count of this clonotype. One end of the junction varies from germline; a read error may be responsible. The J gene is TRBJ2-5, the V gene TRBV4-1; D is unresolved. The CDR3 length is 15 residues. Germline CDR1 reads MGHRA; CDR2 reads YSYEKL. CDR3: CASSQGLGPRETQYF. The CDR3 DNA reads TGTGCCAGCAGCCAAGGTCTAGGGCCGAGAGAGACCCAGTACTTC.

This clonotype was detected only a few times. The CDR3 protein is CSARMGSGAYNEQFF. In DNA form, the CDR3 reads TGCAGTGCTAGAATGGGAAGCGGGGCTTACAATGAGCAGTTCTTC. The rearrangement joins TRBV20-1 to TRBJ2-1, with 7 bases aligning to TRBD2. Germline V gene data show CDR1 as DFQATT and CDR2 as SNEGSKA (reference sequence). After removal of 2 bases from V and 4 bases from J, the junction contained 8 bases not matched to a gene. The CDR3 contains 15 residues.

This clonotype was found a few times. The V gene is TRBV7-2, the J gene TRBJ2-1; 9 bases fit TRBD2. With 8 bases clipped from V and 5 bases from J, the junction kept 10 bases outside the gene matches. CDR3 length equals 15 residues. The germline V gene has CDR1 SGHTA and CDR2 FQGNSA. CDR3: CASVMGASGNNEQFF. For the CDR3, the DNA is TGTGCCAGCGTCATGGGGGCTAGCGGGAACAATGAGCAGTTCTTC.

The chain links TRBV23-1 to TRBJ1-5; D remains ambiguous. TRBV23-1 is an ORF for which the function is uncertain. V was shortened by 1 base and J by 5 bases, with 3 bases between the two germline ends. The CDR3 totals 12 residues. For the CDR3, the DNA is TGCGCCAGCAGTCAATTGGATCAGCCCCAGCATTTT. As protein: CASSQLDQPQHF.

V and J are TRBV20-1 and TRBJ2-1; 10 bases agree with TRBD2. J lost 8 bases, V lost 5 bases, and 6 bases had no gene match. Germline V CDR1 and CDR2: DFQATT, SNEGSKA (reference sequence). The CDR3 extends over 13 amino acids. The chain's CDR3 is CSAGGLAGDEQFF. CDR3 DNA sequence: TGCAGTGCTGGGGGGCTAGCGGGGGATGAGCAGTTCTTC.

In its sample, this clonotype was seen many times. The chain links TRBV7-2 to TRBJ1-2; D gene ambiguous. The CDR3 runs to 14 residues. Between the trimmed V and J ends, which lost 5 bases and 1 base, there was a span of 11 bases. The V gene's germline CDR1 is SGHTA and CDR2 FQGNSA. CDR3 coding DNA: TGTGCCAGCAGCCTTGGACGGATTAACTATGGCTACACCTTC. Translated: CASSLGRINYGYTF.

The genes are TRBV6-5 and TRBJ1-2; maybe TRBD1 (6 bases). The CDR3 is 15 amino acids. V lost 0 bases to trimming and J lost 4 bases, with 12 bases between them. The germline CDR1 and CDR2 sequences are MNHEY and SVGAGI. CDR3 coding DNA: TGTGCCAGCAGTTACTCGTTCCCACAGGGCTATGGCTACACCTTC. Its protein product is CASSYSFPQGYGYTF.

This clonotype was seen only a few times. The rearrangement uses TRBV12-3 or TRBV12-4 and TRBJ1-5; 7 bases match TRBD1. J was trimmed by 4 bases and V by 5 bases; bases with no gene match: 11. The CDR3 spans 16 residues. The CDR3 nucleotides read TGTGCCAGCAGTCCTTCCTGGGGACAGAGTAATCAGCCCCAGCATTTT. This gives the protein CASSPSWGQSNQPQHF.